These T cell receptor beta chains were read from a single sample in a study of blood T cell repertoires in COVID-19. Assay used: immunoSEQ multiplex PCR; TCRdb lists only in-frame clones, some missing. There are about 300,000 clones in the sample; around 91% occur only once, and over 3.5% lies in the top ten. The sequenced material came from PBMCs or T cells enriched from blood (not recorded which). The receptors here all came from a woman aged 18-29 years with acute COVID-19. Both conserved end residues are part of each CDR3. Each record gives: J gene, clone size, V gene, D gene, CDR3 protein, CDR3 DNA. A D gene is named only where the DNA matches it firmly. A clone size is listed for some rows: how often the clone was seen (once, few, many), or a class if it is expanded.

>TRBJ1-2|NA|TRBV25-1|NA
CASSVDGSYGYTF
TGTGCCAGCAGTGTGGACGGGAGCTATGGCTACACCTTC
>TRBJ2-5|NA|TRBV6-5|TRBD2
CASSWRLAGLQETQYF
TGTGCCAGCAGTTGGAGACTAGCGGGACTGCAAGAGACCCAGTACTTC
>TRBJ1-2|few|TRBV30|TRBD1
CALLGQGNGYTF
TGTGCCTTGTTAGGACAGGGGAATGGCTACACCTTC
>TRBJ2-7|NA|TRBV7-2|NA
CASSLAVGDYEQYF
TGTGCCAGCAGCTTAGCGGTGGGAGACTACGAGCAGTACTTC
>TRBJ1-5|NA|TRBV19|TRBD1
CASSRTQGAGSNQPQHF
TGTGCCAGTAGTAGAACCCAGGGGGCGGGAAGCAATCAGCCCCAGCATTTT
>TRBJ2-5|NA|TRBV11-3|TRBD2
CASSLSGARLAGGQETQYF
TGTGCCAGCAGCTTATCGGGGGCCCGACTAGCGGGGGGCCAAGAGACCCAGTACTTC
>TRBJ2-7|NA|TRBV7-3|TRBD2
CASSFTTGTSGTNSYEQYF
TGTGCCAGCAGCTTCACAACCGGGACTAGCGGGACTAACTCCTACGAGCAGTACTTC
>TRBJ2-2|NA|TRBV7-3|TRBD2
CASSLLTSEAGELFF
TGTGCCAGCAGCTTATTGACTAGCGAAGCCGGGGAGCTGTTTTTT
>TRBJ2-5|NA|TRBV18|TRBD2
CASSPPPGLAGAGETQYF
TGTGCCAGCTCACCACCCCCGGGACTAGCAGGAGCAGGAGAGACCCAGTACTTC
>TRBJ1-3|NA|TRBV29-1|NA
CSVVPQSGNTIYF
TGCAGCGTTGTCCCCCAAAGCGGAAACACCATATATTTT
>TRBJ2-1|NA|TRBV12-5|TRBD2
CASGFYIAGGRKNEQFF
TGTGCTAGTGGTTTCTATATAGCGGGAGGGCGGAAGAATGAGCAGTTCTTC
>TRBJ2-2|NA|TRBV23-1|TRBD1
CASTPTGGPRGAVF
TGCGCCAGCACCCCGACAGGGGGCCCGCGGGGAGCTGTTTTT
>TRBJ2-3|NA|TRBV3-1/TRBV3-2|NA
CASSLYGGASTDTQYF
TGTGCCAGCAGCTTATACGGCGGGGCTAGCACAGATACGCAGTATTTT
>TRBJ2-1|NA|TRBV25-1|NA
CASSEGGTGSGPYEQFF
TGTGCCAGCAGTGAGGGAGGAACAGGTTCGGGCCCATATGAGCAGTTCTTC
>TRBJ2-2|NA|TRBV2|NA
CASSDQGRDTGELFF
TGTGCCAGCAGTGATCAGGGGCGCGACACCGGGGAGCTGTTTTTT
>TRBJ2-7|NA|TRBV11-2|NA
CASSLEGLGVPEQYF
TGTGCCAGCAGCTTAGAGGGCCTAGGGGTTCCCGAGCAGTACTTC
>TRBJ2-1|NA|TRBV2|NA
CASSEQGPPGEQFF
TGTGCCAGCAGTGAACAGGGCCCGCCAGGTGAGCAGTTCTTC
>TRBJ2-6|NA|TRBV29-1|TRBD1
CSVRGQGNVLTF
TGCAGCGTACGTGGACAGGGAAACGTCCTGACTTTC
>TRBJ1-1|NA|TRBV7-2|NA
CASSRQADTEAFF
TGTGCCAGCAGCCGACAAGCCGACACTGAAGCTTTCTTT
>TRBJ1-2|NA|TRBV14|NA
CASSQDSWQGYGYTF
TGTGCCAGCAGCCAAGACAGCTGGCAGGGCTATGGCTACACCTTC
>TRBJ2-2|NA|TRBV5-1|NA
CASSLLRGAGTGELFF
TGCGCCAGCAGCTTGCTTCGGGGGGCCGGCACCGGGGAGCTGTTTTTT
>TRBJ2-1|once|TRBV7-3|TRBD2
CASSRGGGTSADNEQFF
TGTGCCAGCAGCCGAGGTGGTGGGACTAGTGCGGACAATGAGCAGTTCTTC
>TRBJ2-2|once|TRBV5-6|NA
CASSFLLNTGELFF
TGTGCCAGCAGCTTTCTATTGAACACCGGGGAGCTGTTTTTT
>TRBJ2-7|once|TRBV29-1|TRBD1
CSVERKQGAGYEQYF
TGCAGCGTTGAAAGAAAACAGGGGGCGGGGTACGAGCAGTACTTC
>TRBJ2-7|once|TRBV29-1|NA
CSVGLGTRTGHEQYF
TGCAGCGTTGGATTGGGGACAAGAACCGGGCACGAGCAGTACTTC
>TRBJ2-1|NA|TRBV18|NA
CASSPKEEQFF
TGTGCCAGCTCACCGAAGGAGGAGCAGTTCTTC
>TRBJ2-1|NA|TRBV19|NA
CASSIGRGSEQFF
TGTGCCAGTAGTATAGGTAGGGGCTCAGAGCAGTTCTTC
>TRBJ2-3|NA|TRBV3-1/TRBV3-2|NA
CASSQESSVNTDTQYF
TGTGCCAGCAGCCAAGAGTCTAGCGTGAACACAGATACGCAGTATTTT
>TRBJ2-1|NA|TRBV27|TRBD1
CASSIGTGGYEQFF
TGTGCCAGCAGTATCGGGACAGGGGGCTATGAGCAGTTCTTC
>TRBJ1-3|NA|TRBV9|NA
CASSGGDVGNTIYF
TGTGCCAGCAGCGGGGGGGACGTAGGAAACACCATATATTTT
>TRBJ2-5|NA|TRBV19|NA
CASSPRAGKETQYF
TGTGCCAGTAGTCCAAGGGCGGGAAAAGAGACCCAGTACTTC
>TRBJ1-1|NA|TRBV30|NA
CAWIRRGRGTEAFF
TGTGCCTGGATCCGGAGGGGACGAGGGACTGAAGCTTTCTTT
>TRBJ2-5|NA|TRBV9|TRBD1
CASSVGTGAALETQYF
TGTGCCAGCAGCGTTGGGACAGGGGCGGCTCTAGAGACCCAGTACTTC
>TRBJ1-1|NA|TRBV12-5|NA
CASAAGLNTEAFF
TGTGCTAGTGCCGCAGGCCTAAACACTGAAGCTTTCTTT
>TRBJ1-1|NA|TRBV18|NA
CASQREGTEAFF
TGTGCCAGTCAACGTGAGGGCACTGAAGCTTTCTTT
>TRBJ2-1|NA|TRBV18|TRBD2
CASSQGLEVWEQFF
TGTGCCAGCTCGCAGGGACTAGAGGTTTGGGAGCAGTTCTTC
>TRBJ1-5|NA|TRBV6-5|NA
CASSYSWEGGQPQHF
TGTGCCAGCAGTTACTCCTGGGAGGGGGGTCAGCCCCAGCATTTT
>TRBJ2-7|NA|TRBV7-9|NA
CASSLGRATYEQYF
TGTGCCAGCAGCTTAGGCAGGGCTACCTACGAGCAGTACTTC
>TRBJ1-6|NA|TRBV7-2|TRBD1
CASATGTGGSPLHF
TGTGCCAGCGCAACCGGGACAGGGGGATCACCCCTCCACTTT
>TRBJ1-1|NA|TRBV5-4|NA
CASSLRVAGAEAFF
TGTGCCAGCAGCTTGAGAGTGGCAGGGGCTGAAGCTTTCTTT
>TRBJ2-5|NA|TRBV10-3|TRBD1
CAINPGQQETQYF
TGTGCCATCAACCCGGGACAGCAAGAGACCCAGTACTTC
>TRBJ2-7|NA|TRBV11-3|TRBD1
CASSVGQGAKEQYF
TGTGCCAGCAGCGTCGGACAGGGGGCGAAGGAGCAGTACTTC
>TRBJ1-6|NA|TRBV28|NA
CASSLGGPGSPLHF
TGTGCCAGCAGTTTAGGGGGCCCTGGGTCACCCCTCCACTTT
>TRBJ1-2|NA|TRBV9|NA
CASSAYGTSYGYTF
TGTGCCAGCAGCGCCTACGGGACTTCCTATGGCTACACCTTC
>TRBJ2-1|once|TRBV7-3|TRBD1
CASSNGQGSEQFF
TGTGCCAGCAGCAACGGACAGGGGAGTGAGCAGTTCTTC
>TRBJ1-1|NA|TRBV27|NA
CASSLSAGFARNTEAFF
TGTGCCAGCAGTTTATCGGCAGGGTTCGCAAGGAACACTGAAGCTTTCTTT
>TRBJ2-1|few|TRBV7-9|TRBD2
CASSLEVERESHEQFF
TGTGCCAGCAGCTTAGAGGTGGAGCGGGAGAGTCATGAGCAGTTCTTC
>TRBJ2-2|NA|TRBV2|NA
CASSVDRSNTGELFF
TGTGCCAGCAGTGTCGACAGGTCGAACACCGGGGAGCTGTTTTTT
>TRBJ1-5|NA|TRBV5-8|NA
CASSLGSGNQPQHF
TGTGCCAGCAGCTTGGGGTCGGGCAATCAGCCCCAGCATTTT
>TRBJ2-2|few|TRBV19|TRBD2
CASSSSSGRATGELFF
TGTGCCAGTAGTTCCTCTAGCGGGAGGGCCACCGGGGAGCTGTTTTTT